This TCR beta chain was captured in a study of early T cells in non-severe SARS-CoV-2 infection. Study information: Bulk RNA taken from unsorted whole blood was sequenced, leaving chains unpaired. Study outcomes and limitations: VDJdb-based annotation leaned toward anti-spike CD8 responses and missed private and CD4 specificities.

For this clonotype: Antigen specificity is unknown.

The CDR3 extends over 13 amino acids. J gave up 5 bases and V 8 bases, and 4 bases lay outside the gene matches. From germline, CDR1 is KGHSH and CDR2 LQKENI. Unique molecular identifier tags were affixed to discrete cDNA molecules. TCRdb re-called the 5' RACE reads through MiXCR, storing one row per CDR3 protein. In the table there are 85,000 to 100,000 distinct CDR3 sequences, roughly 17% of which are singletons. This chain connects TRBV18 to TRBJ2-1; 9 bases line up with TRBD1. Here the sequenced sample was whole blood, taken at baseline. This receptor was obtained from an adult who was a healthcare worker with PCR-confirmed SARS-CoV-2 infection or an uninfected control (not recorded which). The CDR3 here is CASTGGVDNEQFF. DNA for the CDR3: TGTGCCAGCACAGGGGGCGTAGACAATGAGCAGTTCTTC.